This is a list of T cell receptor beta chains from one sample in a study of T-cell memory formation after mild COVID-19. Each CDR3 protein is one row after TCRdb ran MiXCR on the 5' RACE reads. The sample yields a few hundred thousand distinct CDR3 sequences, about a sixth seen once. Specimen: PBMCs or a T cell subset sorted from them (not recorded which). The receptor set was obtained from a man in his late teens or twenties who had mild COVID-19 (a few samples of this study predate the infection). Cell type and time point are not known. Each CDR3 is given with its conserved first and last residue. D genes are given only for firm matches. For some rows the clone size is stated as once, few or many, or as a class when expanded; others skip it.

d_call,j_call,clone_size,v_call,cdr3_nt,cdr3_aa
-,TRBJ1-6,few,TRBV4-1,TGCGCCAGCAGCCGTGAGGGTTCTAATTCACCCCTCCACTTT,CASSREGSNSPLHF
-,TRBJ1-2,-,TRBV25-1,TGTGCCAGCAGTGCCGCGACAGCTCCGGATGGCTACACCTTC,CASSAATAPDGYTF
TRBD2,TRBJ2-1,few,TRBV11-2,TGTGCCAGCAGCTTAAGGGTAGCGGGGGTTAATGAGCAGTTCTTC,CASSLRVAGVNEQFF
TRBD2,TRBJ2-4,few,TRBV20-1,TGCAGTGCTAGAGGTCCAGCGGGGGCCCTAAACATTCAGTACTTC,CSARGPAGALNIQYF
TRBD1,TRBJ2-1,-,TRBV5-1,TGCGCCAGCAGCATCGGACAGGGGTTTTCCAATGAGCAGTTCTTC,CASSIGQGFSNEQFF
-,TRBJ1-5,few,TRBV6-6,TGTGCCAGCAGCTCCACAGGATATGATATGCAGCCCCAGCATTTT,CASSSTGYDMQPQHF
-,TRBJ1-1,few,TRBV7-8,TGTGCCAGCAGCTTCTACGGAGGAAACACTGAAGCTTTCTTT,CASSFYGGNTEAFF
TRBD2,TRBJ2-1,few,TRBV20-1,TGCAGTGCTAGGACCGGGACTAGCGGCTACAATGAGCAGTTCTTC,CSARTGTSGYNEQFF
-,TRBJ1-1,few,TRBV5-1,TGCGCCAGCAGCGCCGATACCTGGAACACTGAAGCTTTCTTT,CASSADTWNTEAFF
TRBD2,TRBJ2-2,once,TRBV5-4,TGTGCCAGCAGCCGTCACGGGACTAGCGGGGGGGCGAACGGGGAGCTGTTTTTT,CASSRHGTSGGANGELFF
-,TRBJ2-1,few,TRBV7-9,TGTGCCAGCAGCTCATCAGGGGTTGAGAATGAGCAGTTCTTC,CASSSSGVENEQFF
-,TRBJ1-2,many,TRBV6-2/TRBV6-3,TGTGCCAGCAGTTTTACAGACTACTATGGCTACACCTTC,CASSFTDYYGYTF
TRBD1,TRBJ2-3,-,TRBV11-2,TGTGCCAGCAGCCGGGACAGGGCATCAGATACGCAGTATTTT,CASSRDRASDTQYF
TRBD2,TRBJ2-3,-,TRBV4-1,TGCGCCAGCAGCCAAGGAATTAGCGGGGGGTTCCCCACAGATACGCAGTATTTT,CASSQGISGGFPTDTQYF
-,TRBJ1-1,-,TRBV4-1,TGCGCCAGCAGCCAAGAGGGGGGGCTGGACACTGAAGCTTTCTTT,CASSQEGGLDTEAFF
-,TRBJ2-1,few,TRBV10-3,TGTGCCATCAGTGAGTTTGTACCCAATGAGCAGTTCTTC,CAISEFVPNEQFF
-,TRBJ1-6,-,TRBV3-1,TGTGCCAGCAGCCCGTTCGGGGGGGATAGTTCACCCCTCCACTTT,CASSPFGGDSSPLHF
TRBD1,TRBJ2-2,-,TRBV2,TGTGCCAGCATTGAAGGACAGGCGAACACCGGGGAGCTGTTTTTT,CASIEGQANTGELFF
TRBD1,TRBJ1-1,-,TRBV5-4,TGTGCCAGCAGCTTGTTTGTGCAGGGGGTAGACACTGAAGCTTTCTTT,CASSLFVQGVDTEAFF
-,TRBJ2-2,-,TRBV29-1,TGCAGCGTAGGGGACCAGACTTACAGTAACACCGGGGAGCTGTTTTTT,CSVGDQTYSNTGELFF
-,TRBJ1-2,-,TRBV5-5,TGTGCCAGCAGCACGTTTGAGGGTTCTAACTATGGCTACACCTTC,CASSTFEGSNYGYTF
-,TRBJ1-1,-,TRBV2,TGTGCCAGCAGTGTCCCTGCGACAGTGAACACTGAAGCTTTCTTT,CASSVPATVNTEAFF
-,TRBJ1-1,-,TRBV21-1,TGTGCCAGCAGGGAACAGCCCTGGGCTTTCTTT,CASREQPWAFF
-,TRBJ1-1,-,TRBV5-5,TGTGCCAGCAGCCCCCAGGTCCAAACTGAAGCTTTCTTT,CASSPQVQTEAFF
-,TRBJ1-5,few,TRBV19,TGTGCCAGTAGGGCGGATTTGGGCAATCAGCCCCAGCATTTT,CASRADLGNQPQHF
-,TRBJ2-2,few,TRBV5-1,TGCGCCAGCAGCTTGGGGGCGGCCAACACCGGGGAGCTGTTTTTT,CASSLGAANTGELFF
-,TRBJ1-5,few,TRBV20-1,TGCAGTGCCCCGGGTGGGGGGAACTTAAATCAGCCCCAGCATTTT,CSAPGGGNLNQPQHF
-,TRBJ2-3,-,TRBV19,TGTGCCAGTAGGGACTACACAGATACGCAGTATTTT,CASRDYTDTQYF
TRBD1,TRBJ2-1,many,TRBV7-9,TGTGCCAGCAGCTTAGTGGGACAGGGGGGCCCAGAGCAGTTCTTC,CASSLVGQGGPEQFF
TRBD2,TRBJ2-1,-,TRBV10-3,TGTGCCATCAGACACTTAGCGGGAGAATACAATGAGCAGTTCTTC,CAIRHLAGEYNEQFF
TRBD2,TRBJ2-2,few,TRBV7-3,TGTGCCAGCAGCGCGACCGGTGCCCAACTAGCGGCGAACACCGGGGAGCTGTTTTTT,CASSATGAQLAANTGELFF
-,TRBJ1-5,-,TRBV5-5,TGTGCCAGCAGCTTGGTTCAGGTCAATCAGCCCCAGCATTTT,CASSLVQVNQPQHF
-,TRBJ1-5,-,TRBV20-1,TGCAGTGCTTCGGACAGCTATAGCAATCAGCCCCAGCATTTT,CSASDSYSNQPQHF
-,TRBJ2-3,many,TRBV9,TGTGCCAGCAGCAGGAAACAGGGAGAGTACGCAGATACGCAGTATTTT,CASSRKQGEYADTQYF
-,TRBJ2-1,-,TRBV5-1,TGCGCCAGCAGCGCGCTACGCTACCATGAGCAGTTCTTC,CASSALRYHEQFF
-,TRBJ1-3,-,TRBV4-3,TGCGCCAGCAGACCTGGGGGAGCTAACACCATATATTTT,CASRPGGANTIYF
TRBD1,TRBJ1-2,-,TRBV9,TGTGCCAGCAGCGTAGGGTACTTTGGGGGACAGGGTGAGAGCTATGGCTACACCTTC,CASSVGYFGGQGESYGYTF
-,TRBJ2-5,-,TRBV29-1,TGCAGCGTGGCCGGCGGGCGGCAAGAGACCCAGTACTTC,CSVAGGRQETQYF
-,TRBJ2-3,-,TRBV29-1,TGCAGCGTTGACCAGGGTTATACGCAGTATTTT,CSVDQGYTQYF
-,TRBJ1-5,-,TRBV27,TGTGCCAGCAGCTTAGGGGCTTATAGCAATCAGCCCCAGCATTTT,CASSLGAYSNQPQHF
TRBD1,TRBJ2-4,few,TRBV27,TGTGCCAGCAGACCGCATTTCTCAGGGGGCATTCAGTACTTC,CASRPHFSGGIQYF
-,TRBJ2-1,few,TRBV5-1,TGCGCCAGCAGCTTCATCTCGGGGGTTGGCAATGAGCAGTTCTTC,CASSFISGVGNEQFF
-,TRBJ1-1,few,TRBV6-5,TGTGCCAGCAGTCCCCTACCTAGAAACCAACCTGAAGCTTTCTTT,CASSPLPRNQPEAFF
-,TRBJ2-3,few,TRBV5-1,TGCGCCAGCAGAACAGGAAATCCGGGGCCAGATACGCAGTATTTT,CASRTGNPGPDTQYF
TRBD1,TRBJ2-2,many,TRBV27,TGTGCCAGCAGCTTCACATCGGGACAGCCAACCGGGGAGCTGTTTTTT,CASSFTSGQPTGELFF
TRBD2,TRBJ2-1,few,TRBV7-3,TGTGCCTCAAAGACTAGCGGGGGGTCGTATTCCCAGTTCTTC,CASKTSGGSYSQFF
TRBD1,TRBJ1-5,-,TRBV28,TGTGCCAGCAGTTTAATTAGGACAGGGGGCAATCAGCCCCAGCATTTT,CASSLIRTGGNQPQHF